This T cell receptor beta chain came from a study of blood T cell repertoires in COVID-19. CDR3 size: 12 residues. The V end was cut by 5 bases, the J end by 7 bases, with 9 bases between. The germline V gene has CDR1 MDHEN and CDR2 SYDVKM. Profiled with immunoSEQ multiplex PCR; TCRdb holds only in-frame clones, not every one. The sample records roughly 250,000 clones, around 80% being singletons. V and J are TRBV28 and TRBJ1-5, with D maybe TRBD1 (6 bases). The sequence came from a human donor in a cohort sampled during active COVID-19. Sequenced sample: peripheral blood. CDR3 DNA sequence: TGTGCCAGCAGTGTACAGGGCCAGCCCCAGCATTTT. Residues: CASSVQGQPQHF.